This is a list of T cell receptor beta chains from one sample in a study of blood T cell repertoires in COVID-19. TCRdb's table, derived via immunoSEQ multiplex PCR, lists solely in-frame clones and lacks some. The sample carries fewer than 250,000 clones, around 80% recorded once. The specimen sequenced was PBMCs or T cells enriched from blood (not recorded which). Receptors originate from a woman aged 50 to 60 with acute COVID-19. CDR3s include the opening cysteine and the closing phenylalanine or tryptophan. A D gene is named only where the DNA matches it firmly. Clone size is not always given. Where it is, it says once, few, many or a class for expanded clones.

size,J,D,V,DNA,CDR3
-,TRBJ2-1,TRBD2,TRBV2,TGTGCCAGCAGTACTAGCGGGGGGGCAGGAGGTGAGCAGTTCTTC,CASSTSGGAGGEQFF
-,TRBJ2-5,-,TRBV11-3,TGTGCCAGCAGCCAAACAGGGCCACAAGAGACCCAGTACTTC,CASSQTGPQETQYF
-,TRBJ1-3,TRBD1,TRBV2,TGTGCCAGCAGTACAGGGGGCTCTGGAAACACCATATATTTT,CASSTGGSGNTIYF
few,TRBJ1-2,-,TRBV19,TGTGCCAGTAGTAGCACAGGGCTAGTCATCCTATATGGCTACACCTTC,CASSSTGLVILYGYTF
once,TRBJ2-3,TRBD2,TRBV3-1/TRBV3-2,TGTGCCAGCAGCCTAACTAGCGGGGGGCCTAGCACAGATACGCAGTATTTT,CASSLTSGGPSTDTQYF
-,TRBJ1-2,-,TRBV6-6,TGTGCCAGCAGTTACCTACCGACAGCTAGGTATGGCTACACCTTC,CASSYLPTARYGYTF
-,TRBJ2-6,-,TRBV7-9,TGTGCCAGCAGCTTAGACGGACATGCTGGGGCCAACGTCCTGACTTTC,CASSLDGHAGANVLTF
-,TRBJ2-5,TRBD2,TRBV5-1,TGCGCCAGCAGCTTGGCGCTAGCGGGGGGGCGAGAGACCCAGTACTTC,CASSLALAGGRETQYF
once,TRBJ2-1,TRBD2,TRBV28,TGTGCCAGCACCTCGGGGGGGCGGCCCTACAATGAGCAGTTCTTC,CASTSGGRPYNEQFF
-,TRBJ1-3,-,TRBV5-1,TGCGCCAGCAGCCCCTCGGTGGGGGCCTCTGGAAACACCATATATTTT,CASSPSVGASGNTIYF
-,TRBJ1-5,TRBD1,TRBV6-5,TGTGCCAGCAGTTCACCCGGGACAGGGGTCAATCAGCCCCAGCATTTT,CASSSPGTGVNQPQHF
once,TRBJ1-2,TRBD1,TRBV11-2,TGTGCCAGCAGTCCCGGACAGGGGAGGGCCTATGGCTACACCTTC,CASSPGQGRAYGYTF
-,TRBJ1-1,TRBD1,TRBV2,TGTGCCAGCAGTGGCACAGGGGGTTTTGAAGCTTTCTTT,CASSGTGGFEAFF
-,TRBJ1-2,-,TRBV5-1,TGCGCCAGCAGCTTGACCGCGGGGGCGTTGGGAGGCTACACCTTC,CASSLTAGALGGYTF
-,TRBJ1-2,-,TRBV28,TGTGCCGCCAAAGGAGAGGGTTGGGGCTACACCTTC,CAAKGEGWGYTF
-,TRBJ1-5,-,TRBV4-1,TGCGCCAGCAGCCAAGTCTTAGGCAATCAGCCCCAGCATTTT,CASSQVLGNQPQHF
-,TRBJ2-5,-,TRBV27,TGTGCCAGCAGCGACCGACAGGCGTTGGAGACCCAGTACTTC,CASSDRQALETQYF
-,TRBJ1-3,-,TRBV7-2,TGTGCCAGCAGCTTTCAGGGAAACACCATATATTTT,CASSFQGNTIYF
few,TRBJ2-6,TRBD1,TRBV7-9,TGTGCCAGCAGCCAGACAGGGGGAACTGGGGCCAACGTCCTGACTTTC,CASSQTGGTGANVLTF
-,TRBJ2-1,TRBD2,TRBV19,TGTGCCAGTAGTATGGGTAGCGGGGGGGCCAGTTTAAATGAGCAGTTCTTC,CASSMGSGGASLNEQFF
-,TRBJ2-3,-,TRBV24-1,TGTGCCACCAGTGACCCGACCCGGGACAAAACAGATACGCAGTATTTT,CATSDPTRDKTDTQYF
-,TRBJ1-1,-,TRBV6-5,TGTGCCAGCAGTTATTCCCAAACTGAAGCTTTCTTT,CASSYSQTEAFF
-,TRBJ2-1,TRBD2,TRBV9,TGTGCCAGCAGCGTAGGTCCCTCTAGCGGGGGGGCGAATGAGCAGTTCTTC,CASSVGPSSGGANEQFF
-,TRBJ1-2,TRBD1,TRBV13,TGTGCCAGCAGCTTAGGGGACAGGGAGGGCTATGGCTACACCTTC,CASSLGDREGYGYTF
-,TRBJ1-6,-,TRBV30,TGTGCCTGGAGCAGGGGATCCTCCTATAATTCACCCCTCCACTTT,CAWSRGSSYNSPLHF
-,TRBJ2-1,-,TRBV28,TGTGCCAGCAGTTCAGACCGGGGGAATGAGCAGTTCTTC,CASSSDRGNEQFF
few,TRBJ1-1,TRBD1,TRBV11-3,TGTGCCAGCAGCCCAGGGGGGACGGGGTATGGGAACACTGAAGCTTTCTTT,CASSPGGTGYGNTEAFF
-,TRBJ1-1,TRBD1,TRBV7-9,TGTGCCAGCAGCTTCGGGACAGGGATCCCTGAAGCTTTCTTT,CASSFGTGIPEAFF